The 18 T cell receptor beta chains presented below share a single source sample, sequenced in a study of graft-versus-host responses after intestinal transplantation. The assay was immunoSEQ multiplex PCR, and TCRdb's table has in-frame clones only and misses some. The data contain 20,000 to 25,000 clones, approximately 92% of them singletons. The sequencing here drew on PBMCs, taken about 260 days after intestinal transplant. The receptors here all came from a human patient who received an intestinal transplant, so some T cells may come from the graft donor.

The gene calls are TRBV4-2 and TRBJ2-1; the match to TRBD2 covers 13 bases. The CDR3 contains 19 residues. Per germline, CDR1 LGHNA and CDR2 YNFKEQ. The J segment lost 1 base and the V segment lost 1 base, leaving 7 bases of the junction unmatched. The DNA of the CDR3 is TGTGCCAGCAGCCAAGGTCTCATGACTAGCGGGAGGTCCTACAATGAGCAGTTCTTC. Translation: CASSQGLMTSGRSYNEQFF.

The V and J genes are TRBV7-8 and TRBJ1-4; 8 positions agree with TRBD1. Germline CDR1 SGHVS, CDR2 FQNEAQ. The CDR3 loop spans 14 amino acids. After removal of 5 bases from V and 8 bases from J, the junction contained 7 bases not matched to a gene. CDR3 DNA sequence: TGTGCCAGCAGCACCGGGACAGGCCTCGAAAAACTGTTTTTT. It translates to CASSTGTGLEKLFF.

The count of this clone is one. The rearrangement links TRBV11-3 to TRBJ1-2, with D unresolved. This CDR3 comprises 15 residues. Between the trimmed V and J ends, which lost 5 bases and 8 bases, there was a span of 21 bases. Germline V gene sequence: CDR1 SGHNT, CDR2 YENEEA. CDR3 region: CASSPPWIHMRGYTF. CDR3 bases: TGTGCCAGCAGCCCCCCCTGGATACACATGAGGGGCTACACCTTC.

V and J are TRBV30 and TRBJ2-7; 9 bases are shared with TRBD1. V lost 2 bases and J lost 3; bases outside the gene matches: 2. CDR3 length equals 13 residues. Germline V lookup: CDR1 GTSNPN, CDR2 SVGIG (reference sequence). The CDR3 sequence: CAWSRGQGYEQYF. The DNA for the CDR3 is TGTGCCTGGAGTAGGGGACAGGGCTACGAGCAGTACTTC.

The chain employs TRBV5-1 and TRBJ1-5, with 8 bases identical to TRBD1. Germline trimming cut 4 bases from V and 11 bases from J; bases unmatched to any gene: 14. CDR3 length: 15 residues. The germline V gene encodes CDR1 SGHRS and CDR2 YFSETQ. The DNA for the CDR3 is TGCGCCAGCAGCCCGAGACAGGGGATGGTGACAGCCCAGCATTTT. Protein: CASSPRQGMVTAQHF.

The CDR3 sequence is CAWSGLAGTGELFF. The CDR3 nucleotides read TGTGCCTGGAGTGGACTAGCGGGCACCGGGGAGCTGTTTTTT. The chain couples TRBV30 to TRBJ2-2, with 10 bases aligning to TRBD2. V lost 1 base and J lost 4; bases outside the gene matches: 0. The CDR3 sequence is 14 residues long. Germline CDR1 reads GTSNPN; CDR2 reads SVGIG (reference sequence). The entire variable domain, with the rest obtained from reference TRBV30 and TRBJ2-2, is as follows: SQTIHQWPATLVQPVGSPLSLECTVEGTSNPNLYWYRQAAGRGLQLLFYSVGIGQISSEVPQNLSASRPQDRQFILSSKKLLLSDSGFYLCAWSGLAGTGELFFGEGSRLTVL.

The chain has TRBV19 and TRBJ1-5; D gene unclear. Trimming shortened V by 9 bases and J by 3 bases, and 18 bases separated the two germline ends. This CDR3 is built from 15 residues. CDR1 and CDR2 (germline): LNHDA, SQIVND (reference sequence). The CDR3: CASPLPEGNNQPQHF. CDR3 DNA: TGTGCCAGCCCCCTCCCCGAGGGAAACAATCAGCCCCAGCATTTT. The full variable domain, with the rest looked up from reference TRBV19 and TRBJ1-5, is DGGITQSPKYLFRKEGQNVTLSCEQNLNHDAMYWYRQDPGQGLRLIYYSQIVNDFQKGDIAEGYSVSREKKESFPLTVTSAQKNPTAFYLCASPLPEGNNQPQHFGDGTRLSIL.

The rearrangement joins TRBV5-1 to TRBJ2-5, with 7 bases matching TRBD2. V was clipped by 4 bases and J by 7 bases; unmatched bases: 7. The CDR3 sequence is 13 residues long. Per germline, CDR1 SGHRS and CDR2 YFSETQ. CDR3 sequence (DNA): TGCGCCAGCAGCCGATCTAGGGAGGGGACCCAGTACTTC. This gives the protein CASSRSREGTQYF.

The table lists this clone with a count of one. For the CDR3, the DNA is TGCAGCGCTCTCGTCTCGGGGGGCGAACTATATGGCTACACCTTC. Encoded protein: CSALVSGGELYGYTF. This rearrangement joins TRBV29-1 to TRBJ1-2; D is perhaps TRBD1 (6 bases). The CDR3 covers 15 residues. V dropped 7 bases and J dropped 5 bases, with 23 bases sitting between them. The germline V gene has CDR1 SQVTM and CDR2 ANQGSEA.

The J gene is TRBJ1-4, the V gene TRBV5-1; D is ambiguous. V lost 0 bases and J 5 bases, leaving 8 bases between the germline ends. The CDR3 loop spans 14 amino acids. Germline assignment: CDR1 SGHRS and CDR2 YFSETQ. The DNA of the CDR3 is TGCGCCAGCAGCTTGGGACGGCAAAATGAAAAACTGTTTTTT. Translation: CASSLGRQNEKLFF. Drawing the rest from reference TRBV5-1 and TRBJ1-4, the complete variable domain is KAGVTQTPRYLIKTRGQQVTLSCSPISGHRSVSWYQQTPGQGLQFLFEYFSETQRNKGNFPGRFSGRQFSNSRSEMNVSTLELGDSALYLCASSLGRQNEKLFFGSGTQLSVL.

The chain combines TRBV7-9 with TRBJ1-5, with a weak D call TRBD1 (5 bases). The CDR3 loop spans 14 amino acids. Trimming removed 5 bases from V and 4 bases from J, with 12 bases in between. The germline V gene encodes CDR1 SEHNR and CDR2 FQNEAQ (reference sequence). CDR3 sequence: CASSGSRVNQPQHF. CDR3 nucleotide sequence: TGTGCCAGCAGCGGGTCCAGGGTTAATCAGCCCCAGCATTTT. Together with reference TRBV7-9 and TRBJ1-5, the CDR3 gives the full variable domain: DTGVSQNPRHKITKRGQNVTFRCDPISEHNRLYWYRQTLGQGPEFLTYFQNEAQLEKSRLLSDRFSAERPKGSFSTLEIQRTEQGDSAMYLCASSGSRVNQPQHFGDGTRLSIL.

The CDR3 DNA sequence: TGTGCCAGCAGTTACGGGGGGAACCAAGAGACCCAGTACTTC. Residues: CASSYGGNQETQYF. J is TRBJ2-5 and V is TRBV6-5, with D perhaps matching TRBD2 (6 bases). V gave up 2 bases and J gave up 0 bases, with 7 bases separating them. The germline V gene encodes CDR1 MNHEY and CDR2 SVGAGI. The CDR3 is made up of 14 amino acids.

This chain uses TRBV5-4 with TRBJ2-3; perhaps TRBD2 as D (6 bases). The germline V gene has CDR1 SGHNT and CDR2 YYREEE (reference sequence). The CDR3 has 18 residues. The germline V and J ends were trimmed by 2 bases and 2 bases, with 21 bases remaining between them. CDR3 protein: CASSLSRTLAELTDTQYF. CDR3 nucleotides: TGTGCCAGCAGCTTAAGTAGGACTTTAGCGGAGCTCACAGATACGCAGTATTTT.

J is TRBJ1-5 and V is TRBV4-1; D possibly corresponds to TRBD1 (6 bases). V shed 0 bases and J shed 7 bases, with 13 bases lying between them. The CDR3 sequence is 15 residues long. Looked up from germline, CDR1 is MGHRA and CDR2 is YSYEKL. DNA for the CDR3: TGCGCCAGCAGCCAAGATGTACAGGGCAGCCAGCCCCAGCATTTT. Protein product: CASSQDVQGSQPQHF.

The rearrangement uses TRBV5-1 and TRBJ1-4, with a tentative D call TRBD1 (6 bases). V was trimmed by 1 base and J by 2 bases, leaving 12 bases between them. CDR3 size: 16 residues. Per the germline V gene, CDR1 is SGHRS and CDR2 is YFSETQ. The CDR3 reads CASSLMGGMTNEKLFF. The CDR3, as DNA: TGCGCCAGCAGCTTGATGGGGGGCATGACTAATGAAAAACTGTTTTTT.

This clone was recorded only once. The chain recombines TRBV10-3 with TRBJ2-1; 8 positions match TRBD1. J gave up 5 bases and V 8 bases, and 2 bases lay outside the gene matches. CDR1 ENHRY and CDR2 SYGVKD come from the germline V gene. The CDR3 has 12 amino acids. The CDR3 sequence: CAIGGQDNEQFF. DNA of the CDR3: TGTGCCATCGGGGGACAGGACAATGAGCAGTTCTTC.

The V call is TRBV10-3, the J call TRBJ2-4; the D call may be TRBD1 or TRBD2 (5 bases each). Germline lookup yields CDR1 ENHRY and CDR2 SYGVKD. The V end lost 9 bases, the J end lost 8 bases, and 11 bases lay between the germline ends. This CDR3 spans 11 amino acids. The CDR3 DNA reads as TGTGCCATTGGGCAGGGAGACATTCAGTACTTC. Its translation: CAIGQGDIQYF.

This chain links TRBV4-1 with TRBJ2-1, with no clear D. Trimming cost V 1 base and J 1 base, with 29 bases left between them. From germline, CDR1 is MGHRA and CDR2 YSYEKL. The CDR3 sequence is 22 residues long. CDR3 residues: CASSQVLETYSSNPSSYNEQFF. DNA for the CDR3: TGCGCCAGCAGCCAAGTTCTTGAAACGTACAGTTCCAACCCCTCTTCCTACAATGAGCAGTTCTTC.